This passage covers 28 T cell receptor beta chains from one sample sequenced in a study of T cell responses to AZD1222 COVID-19 vaccine (dated by TCRdb to the early 2020s). The library was built by means of the immunoSEQ multiplex PCR assay. In its TCRdb copy, this immuneACCESS table keeps in-frame sequences only and misses some clones. Where compared with another copy, unresolved V genes explain less than half of these, and the others have no known cause. The sample table lists about 150,000 clones, approximately 83% of them with a count of one. The top ten constitute around 8.6% of the sample. The time point label corresponds to: baseline before first vaccination. The sequencing here drew on peripheral blood, taken on day 0 of AZD1222 vaccination. The source is an adult in good health.

V and J are TRBV5-1 and TRBJ1-1; TRBD1 aligns across 7 bases. The CDR3 totals 17 residues. CDR1 and CDR2 from the germline V gene are SGHRS and YFSETQ. Unmatched junction bases numbered 17, after V lost 4 bases and J lost 5 bases. The CDR3 is CASSPVGTAGGRTEAFF. CDR3 nucleotide sequence: TGCGCCAGCAGCCCCGTGGGGACAGCTGGGGGTAGGACTGAAGCTTTCTTT.

The chain combines TRBV13 with TRBJ2-2; D gene unclear. CDR1 and CDR2 from the germline V gene are PRHDT and FYEKMQ (reference sequence). V lost 4 bases to trimming and J lost 2 bases, with 17 bases between them. There are 17 residues in the CDR3. Here the CDR3 reads CASSSRTGLLNTGELFF. CDR3 in DNA: TGTGCCAGCAGCTCCAGGACCGGCCTCCTAAACACCGGGGAGCTGTTTTTT.

The chain recombines TRBV12-3 or TRBV12-4 with TRBJ1-2; tentative D call: TRBD1 (5 bases). The CDR3 contains 13 residues. V dropped 8 bases and J dropped 3 bases, with 13 bases sitting between them. The CDR3 sequence: CASGLSGDYGYTF. In DNA form, the CDR3 reads TGTGCCAGCGGCTTATCGGGGGACTATGGCTACACCTTC.

This clone has only a few counts. This rearrangement joins TRBV4-1 to TRBJ1-1; D unclear. The V end lost 2 bases, the J end lost 3 bases, and 4 bases lay between the germline ends. CDR1 is MGHRA, CDR2 YSYEKL, per germline. The CDR3 loop spans 12 amino acids. The CDR3 bases are TGCGCCAGCAGCCAACGAGACACTGAAGCTTTCTTT. Translated, it gives CASSQRDTEAFF.

DNA for the CDR3: TGTGCCAGCAGTTTAGCCCCCGGGGGCCAAGAGACCCAGTACTTC. Residues: CASSLAPGGQETQYF. This chain joins TRBV6-5 and TRBJ2-5; possibly TRBD2 for D (6 bases). Trimming removed 4 bases from V and 1 base from J, with 13 bases in between. The CDR3 has 15 amino acids. The germline CDR1 and CDR2 sequences are MNHEY and SVGAGI.

The J gene is TRBJ1-1, the V gene TRBV21-1; the table assigns TRBD1, which was not confirmed against the DNA. TRBV21-1 is assigned pseudogene status. The CDR3 is 13 amino acids. The CDR3 sequence: CASSPVAGTEAFF. The DNA for the CDR3 is TGTGCCAGCAGCCCGGTTGCAGGGACTGAAGCTTTCTTT.

The chain carries TRBV30 and TRBJ2-5; 11 bases are shared with TRBD1. V shed 3 bases, J shed 5 bases, and the junction held 8 bases outside the gene matches. This CDR3 has 15 residues. Germline V gene lookup returns CDR1 GTSNPN and CDR2 SVGIG (reference sequence). The CDR3 nucleotides are TGTGCCTGGAGCCCCGGACAGGGGGCTGAGGAGACCCAGTACTTC. Amino acid sequence: CAWSPGQGAEETQYF.

The gene calls are TRBV6-6 and TRBJ2-1, with TRBD1 matching over 8 bases. The V and J ends lost 2 bases and 7 bases, in that order; junction bases with no gene match: 10. In germline, CDR1 is MNHNY, CDR2 SVGAGI (reference sequence). CDR3 size: 16 residues. CDR3 region: CASSYERRGLDNEQFF. CDR3 in DNA: TGTGCCAGCAGTTACGAGCGCAGGGGGCTTGATAATGAGCAGTTCTTC.

The chain has TRBV6-1 and TRBJ2-7; 7 bases align to TRBD2. The CDR3 covers 17 residues. V was clipped by 1 base and J by 0 bases; unmatched bases: 9. Germline CDR1 and CDR2: MNHNS and SASEGT. The DNA for the CDR3 is TGTGCCAGCAGTGAAGAGGGAGGGATTTTTAGCTCCTACGAGCAGTACTTC. Translation gives CASSEEGGIFSSYEQYF.

The chain recombines TRBV7-9 with TRBJ2-5; tentative D call: TRBD1 (5 bases). V was pared by 2 bases and J by 7 bases, with 14 bases between. The CDR3 is 14 amino acids. Germline V gives CDR1 SEHNR, CDR2 FQNEAQ (reference sequence). In DNA, the CDR3 is TGTGCCAGCAGCTTATCAGCAGGGTTGGGGACCCAGTACTTC. It translates to CASSLSAGLGTQYF.

This chain's CDR3 is CASSLAGGTDTQYF. The CDR3 DNA reads TGTGCCAGCAGCTTAGCGGGAGGCACAGATACGCAGTATTTT. The chain carries TRBV7-2 and TRBJ2-3; perhaps TRBD2 as D (5 bases). The CDR3 has 14 residues. The V and J ends lost 0 bases and 1 base respectively, with 5 bases between them. Germline-derived CDR1 and CDR2 are SGHTA and FQGNSA. Complete variable domain (other parts from reference TRBV7-2 and TRBJ2-3): GAGVSQSPSNKVTEKGKDVELRCDPISGHTALYWYRQSLGQGLEFLIYFQGNSAPDKSGLPSDRFSAERTGGSVSTLTIQRTQQEDSAVYLCASSLAGGTDTQYFGPGTRLTVL.

The chain has TRBV13 and TRBJ2-1; D is unresolved. Trimming removed 3 bases from V and 0 bases from J, with 9 bases in between. This CDR3 region has 15 residues. Germline CDR1 PRHDT, CDR2 FYEKMQ (reference sequence). CDR3 amino acids: CASSFGRSSYNEQFF. DNA for the CDR3: TGTGCCAGCAGCTTTGGACGCAGCTCCTACAATGAGCAGTTCTTC.

The rearrangement links TRBV20-1 to TRBJ1-2; no definite D call. V lost 3 bases, J lost 7 bases, and 15 bases lay in between. Germline CDR1 is DFQATT and CDR2 is SNEGSKA (reference sequence). The CDR3 length is 13 residues. DNA of the CDR3: TGCAGTGCTAGTGGGCAGGTGTTGGGTGGCTACACCTTC. Translated, it gives CSASGQVLGGYTF.

The genes are TRBV3-1 (or the pseudogene TRBV3-2) and TRBJ2-4, with D perhaps TRBD1 or TRBD2 (5 bases each). V lost 4 bases and J lost 5, with 9 bases in between. The CDR3 contains 13 residues. Germline-derived CDR1 and CDR2 are LGHDT and YNNKEL (reference sequence). CDR3 sequence: CASSPGAQNIQYF. The CDR3 region has the DNA TGTGCCAGCAGCCCCGGGGCCCAAAACATTCAGTACTTC.

The V and J genes are TRBV7-9 and TRBJ1-1; the match to TRBD1 covers 8 bases. Germline CDR1 and CDR2: SEHNR and FQNEAQ (reference sequence). V was clipped by 0 bases and J by 2 bases; unmatched bases: 8. The CDR3 is 17 amino acids. CDR3 amino acids: CASSLAAGGDPNTEAFF. The CDR3 DNA follows: TGTGCCAGCAGCTTAGCCGCAGGGGGCGACCCTAACACTGAAGCTTTCTTT.

This chain links TRBV5-1 with TRBJ2-5; weak D call: TRBD1 (5 bases). Germline loops: CDR1 SGHRS, CDR2 YFSETQ. The V gene lost 4 bases and the J gene lost 4 bases, with 11 bases spanning the gap. This CDR3 has 13 residues. CDR3 in DNA: TGCGCCAGCAGCGCAGGGAATCGAGAGACCCAGTACTTC. Protein: CASSAGNRETQYF.

The chain links TRBV3-1 (or the pseudogene TRBV3-2) to TRBJ1-1, with D possibly matching TRBD1 (5 bases). Germline loops: CDR1 LGHDT, CDR2 YNNKEL (reference sequence). Trimming took 4 bases from V and 1 from J, leaving 10 bases between them. This CDR3 has 14 amino acids. CDR3 nucleotides: TGTGCCAGCAGCCCCACGGGGGAGAACACTGAAGCTTTCTTT. Encoded protein: CASSPTGENTEAFF.

This rearrangement joins TRBV6-1 to TRBJ1-5; D is undetermined. The CDR3 extends over 17 amino acids. Germline V gives CDR1 MNHNS, CDR2 SASEGT. V was shortened by 2 bases and J by 0 bases, with 14 bases between the two germline ends. This CDR3 is CASSEWGRIYSNQPQHF. CDR3 DNA: TGTGCCAGCAGTGAATGGGGTCGGATCTATAGCAATCAGCCCCAGCATTTT.

J is TRBJ1-1 and V is TRBV14; no reliable D call. The CDR3 runs 16 residues. Germline V gives CDR1 SGHDN, CDR2 FVKESK. V lost 0 bases and J lost 0, with 11 bases in between. The CDR3, as DNA: TGTGCCAGCAGCCAAGATTTCGGGCAAATGAACACTGAAGCTTTCTTT. Its translation: CASSQDFGQMNTEAFF.

This chain joins TRBV19 and TRBJ1-1, with D hard to call. The germline gives CDR1 LNHDA, CDR2 SQIVND (reference sequence). V was clipped by 3 bases and J by 1 base, with 9 bases between them. The length of the CDR3 is 14 residues. CDR3 nucleotide sequence: TGTGCCAGTAGTATCCTTCACAGGAACACTGAAGCTTTCTTT. This gives the protein CASSILHRNTEAFF.

This chain joins TRBV4-2 and TRBJ2-2; D is unresolved. The length of the CDR3 is 14 residues. Germline V lookup: CDR1 LGHNA, CDR2 YNFKEQ. V dropped 3 bases and J dropped 0 bases, with 5 bases sitting between them. CDR3 bases: TGTGCCAGCAGCCACGGAGCGAACACCGGGGAGCTGTTTTTT. Translated, it gives CASSHGANTGELFF.

This rearrangement joins TRBV19 to TRBJ1-1; possibly TRBD1 for D (5 bases). CDR3 length: 11 residues. Trimming took 6 bases from V and 3 from J, leaving 5 bases between them. CDR1 and CDR2 (germline): LNHDA, SQIVND (reference sequence). The CDR3: CASRGDTEAFF. The CDR3 nucleotides are TGTGCCAGTAGGGGGGACACTGAAGCTTTCTTT.

This CDR3 reads CASSLVASFVMNTEAFF. CDR3 DNA sequence: TGTGCCAGCAGCTTAGTTGCCAGTTTCGTGATGAACACTGAAGCTTTCTTT. The chain couples TRBV7-9 to TRBJ1-1; D remains ambiguous. The CDR3 is made up of 17 amino acids. The V end was cut by 1 base, the J end by 0 bases, with 15 bases between. CDR1 is SEHNR, CDR2 FQNEAQ, per germline (reference sequence).

The rearrangement uses TRBV11-2 and TRBJ1-3; D uncertain. V lost 1 base, J lost 0 bases, and 10 bases lay in between. The CDR3 length is 16 residues. The V gene's germline CDR1 is SGHAT and CDR2 FQNNGV. This chain's CDR3 is CASSLGVQSSGNTIYF. The CDR3 DNA is TGTGCCAGCAGCTTAGGGGTACAGAGCTCTGGAAACACCATATATTTT.

This clone was seen once. The chain joins TRBV9 to TRBJ2-5, with a possible D match to TRBD2 (6 bases). There are 14 residues in the CDR3. Per the germline V gene, CDR1 is SGDLS and CDR2 is YYNGEE. Trimming took 0 bases from V and 4 from J, leaving 10 bases between them. The CDR3 loop is CASSVALAGETQYF. In nucleotides, the CDR3 is TGTGCCAGCAGCGTAGCACTAGCAGGAGAGACCCAGTACTTC.

This sequence joins TRBV27 and TRBJ2-3; 13 bases align to TRBD2. After removal of 6 bases from V and 7 bases from J, the junction contained 10 bases not matched to a gene. Germline CDR1 MNHEY, CDR2 SMNVEV (reference sequence). The CDR3 contains 16 residues. The CDR3 region is CASSTLRTSGSYTQYF. The CDR3 coding sequence is TGTGCCAGCAGCACCTTACGGACTAGCGGGAGTTATACGCAGTATTTT.

This clone was observed a few times. The rearrangement links TRBV12-3 or TRBV12-4 to TRBJ1-2, with 7 bases aligning to TRBD1. The CDR3 consists of 13 residues. Unmatched junction bases numbered 3, after V lost 7 bases and J lost 1 base. The CDR3 sequence is CASNQGVNYGYTF. CDR3 nucleotide sequence: TGTGCCAGCAACCAGGGGGTTAACTATGGCTACACCTTC.

The gene calls are TRBV5-4 and TRBJ2-7; 10 nucleotides agree with TRBD2. CDR1 is SGHNT, CDR2 YYREEE, per germline (reference sequence). The CDR3 is 16 residues long. V shed 2 bases and J 4 bases; nucleotides not matched to a gene: 9. CDR3 sequence reads: CASSFSGGLRGYEQYF. CDR3 sequence (DNA): TGTGCCAGCAGCTTTAGCGGGGGGCTCCGGGGTTACGAGCAGTACTTC.